Listed below are T cell receptor beta chains from one sample, sequenced in a study of blood T cells in healthy people across ages. TCRdb re-called the 5' RACE reads through MiXCR, storing one row per CDR3 protein. The sample consists of over 1,200,000 distinct CDR3 sequences, around 59% of them appearing once. The sample comprised blood. The receptors shown here come from a man between 18 and 29 years old in good health. CDR3s leave out the opening cysteine and the closing phenylalanine or tryptophan.

>TRBV12-3/TRBV12-4|TRBJ2-7|13
ASSLGTGTTYEQY
>TRBV4-1|TRBJ1-5|12
ASSQYRAQTPQH
>TRBV5-6|TRBJ2-3|13
ASSLTSGEAFTQY
>TRBV11-2|TRBJ2-5|15
ASSPRVSGNLGETQY
>TRBV4-1|TRBJ2-1|18
ASSHCPPSGLGRAYNEQF
>TRBV7-9|TRBJ1-6|13
ASSPASSDNSPLH
>TRBV20-1|TRBJ2-1|10
SARGTSLEQF
>TRBV7-8|TRBJ2-5|14
ASSTRTSGSQETQY
>TRBV11-2|TRBJ2-2|13
ASMPGQGYTGELF
>TRBV4-1|TRBJ2-1|14
ASSQEAASGYNEQF
>TRBV7-2|TRBJ1-6|11
ASSLDPVPPLH
>TRBV7-9|TRBJ2-1|9
ASSLVREQF
>TRBV27|TRBJ2-1|13
ASSFLPSSYNEQF
>TRBV12-3/TRBV12-4|TRBJ1-2|13
ASRPGQGPNYGYT
>TRBV29-1|TRBJ1-2|11
SALEGSNYGYT
>TRBV5-5|TRBJ1-2|15
ASSFMDQIGSNYGYT
>TRBV20-1|TRBJ2-7|12
SARASGDTYEQY
>TRBV5-5|TRBJ2-3|11
ASSPWAFDTQY
>TRBV20-1|TRBJ1-5|14
SAQGPWTASNQPQH
>TRBV10-2|TRBJ2-3|14
ASSAVGEQGVDTQY
>TRBV6-2/TRBV6-3|TRBJ2-7|10
ASSSNSHEQY
>TRBV2|TRBJ2-5|12
ASSEVGRVETQY
>TRBV29-1|TRBJ2-7|11
SVYLLGRGEQY
>TRBV29-1|TRBJ1-2|10
SVGPGNYGYT
>TRBV29-1|TRBJ2-7|14
SVEDRVHRGLDEQY
>TRBV12-3/TRBV12-4|TRBJ2-3|14
ASSLEDWVRTDTQY
>TRBV7-2|.|13
ASSDDRILPSEQY
>TRBV5-1|TRBJ1-6|13
ASSLDRGLVSPLH
>TRBV3-1|TRBJ2-5|13
ANSQDTGGGETQY
>TRBV27|.|12
ASSLGGPLDIQY
>TRBV10-2|TRBJ2-6|14
ASSELSPSGANVLT
>TRBV13|TRBJ2-7|12
ASSPRTRPYEQY
>TRBV5-1|TRBJ1-2|14
ASSPGDRDGLYGYT
>TRBV4-1|TRBJ2-1|13
ASSYRGDTYNEQF
>TRBV7-9|TRBJ1-2|12
ASSPGGADYGYT
>TRBV29-1|TRBJ2-7|11
SVGQQGPHEQY
>TRBV5-5|TRBJ2-1|13
ASSRDTPSYNEQF
>TRBV6-5|TRBJ2-4|12
ASSYSDPPNIQY
>TRBV6-5|.|12
ASTKQGYSYEQY
>TRBV20-1|TRBJ2-3|12
SARVGDSTDTQY
>TRBV3-1|TRBJ2-1|15
ASRQTQGGPLHNEQF
>TRBV6-1|.|11
ASSEIEGYEQY
>TRBV4-1|TRBJ2-7|11
ASSHEDGWEQY
>TRBV15|.|12
ATSGSGIPYEQY
>TRBV5-1|TRBJ2-4|13
ASSLRSSAENIQY
>TRBV29-1|TRBJ2-3|12
SVGIAANTDTQY
>TRBV4-2|TRBJ2-1|17
ASSQGRLAALPSYNEQF
>TRBV9|TRBJ2-1|13
ASGVVLTGHNEQF
>TRBV7-8|TRBJ2-1|15
ASSLAQTGNIHNEQF
>TRBV7-9|TRBJ2-1|14
ASSFSGTHIYNEQF
>TRBV12-3/TRBV12-4|TRBJ1-1|13
ASSGKMVDNTEAF
>TRBV7-9|TRBJ2-7|14
ASSSGGGPRFYEQY
>TRBV12-3/TRBV12-4|TRBJ1-5|14
ASSHSGQYSNQPQH
>TRBV4-1|TRBJ2-7|15
ASSHNAGRGSSYEQY
>TRBV7-2|TRBJ2-1|12
ASAPRLSYNEQF